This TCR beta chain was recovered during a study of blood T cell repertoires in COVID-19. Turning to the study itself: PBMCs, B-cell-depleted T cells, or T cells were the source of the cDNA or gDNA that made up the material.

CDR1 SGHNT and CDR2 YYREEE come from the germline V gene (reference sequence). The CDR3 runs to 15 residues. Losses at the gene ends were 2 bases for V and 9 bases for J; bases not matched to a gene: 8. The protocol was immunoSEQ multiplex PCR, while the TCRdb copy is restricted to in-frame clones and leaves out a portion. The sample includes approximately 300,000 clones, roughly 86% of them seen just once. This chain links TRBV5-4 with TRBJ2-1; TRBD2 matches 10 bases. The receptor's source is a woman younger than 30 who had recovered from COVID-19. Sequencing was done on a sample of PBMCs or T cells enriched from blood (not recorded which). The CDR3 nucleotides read TGTGCCAGCAGCTTTGGGCTAGCGGGAGAGGCTGAGCAGTTCTTC. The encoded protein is CASSFGLAGEAEQFF.